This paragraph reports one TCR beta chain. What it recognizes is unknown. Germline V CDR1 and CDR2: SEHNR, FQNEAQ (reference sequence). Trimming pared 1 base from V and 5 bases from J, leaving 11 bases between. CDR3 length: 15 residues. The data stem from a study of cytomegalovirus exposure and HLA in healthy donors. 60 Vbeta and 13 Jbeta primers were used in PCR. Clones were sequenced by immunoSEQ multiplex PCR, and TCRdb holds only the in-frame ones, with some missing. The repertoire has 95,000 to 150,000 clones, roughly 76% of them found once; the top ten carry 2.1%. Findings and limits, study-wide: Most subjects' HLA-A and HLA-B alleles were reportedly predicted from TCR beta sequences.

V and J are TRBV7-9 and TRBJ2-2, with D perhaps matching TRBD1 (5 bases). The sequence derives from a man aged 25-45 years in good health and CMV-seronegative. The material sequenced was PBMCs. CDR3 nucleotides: TGTGCCAGCAGCTTAGTGGGCAGGGTGACCGGGGAGCTGTTTTTT. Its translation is CASSLVGRVTGELFF.